This passage covers 22 T cell receptor beta chains from one sample sequenced in a study of cytomegalovirus exposure and HLA in healthy donors. Amplification used 60 Vbeta primers and 13 Jbeta primers. The repertoire was sequenced with immunoSEQ multiplex PCR; TCRdb's copy has only in-frame clones and lacks some. The sample gives some 150,000 clones, about four fifths of which show up once; under 8% is in the top ten. The sequenced sample was PBMCs. All receptors come from a man in his fifties or sixties in good health and CMV-seropositive.

The rearrangement uses TRBV27 and TRBJ2-3; 7 bases align to TRBD1. Unmatched junction bases numbered 5, after V lost 4 bases and J lost 4 bases. Germline CDR1 MNHEY, CDR2 SMNVEV (reference sequence). This CDR3 has 14 amino acids. CDR3 amino acids: CASSYRQGSDTQYF. The CDR3 nucleotides are TGTGCCAGCAGTTATCGACAGGGATCAGATACGCAGTATTTT.

The chain has TRBV28 and TRBJ2-2; 7 nucleotides line up with TRBD1. V shed 6 bases, J shed 7 bases, and the junction held 5 bases outside the gene matches. Germline CDR1 is MDHEN and CDR2 is SYDVKM. This CDR3 spans 13 amino acids. Here the CDR3 reads CASSRAGGGELFF. CDR3 DNA sequence: TGTGCCAGCAGCCGAGCAGGGGGCGGGGAGCTGTTTTTT.

The sample holds a few counts of this clone. CDR3 nucleotides: TGTGCCAGCAGAGGACTAGCGGGAGGGATGAATGAGCAGTTCTTC. It translates to CASRGLAGGMNEQFF. The rearrangement joins TRBV2 to TRBJ2-1; TRBD2 aligns across 15 bases. The ends lost 6 bases at V and 7 bases at J; junction bases unmatched: 4. The CDR3 totals 15 residues. CDR1 and CDR2 from the germline V gene are SNHLY and FYNNEI.

Only one count was recorded for this clone. This chain connects TRBV30 to TRBJ1-4; 7 nucleotides match TRBD1. After removal of 6 bases from V and 4 bases from J, the junction contained 2 bases not matched to a gene. Germline CDR1 reads GTSNPN; CDR2 reads SVGIG (reference sequence). The CDR3 is 12 residues long. The CDR3 loop reads CACGQDNEKLFF. The CDR3 bases are TGTGCCTGCGGACAGGATAATGAAAAACTGTTTTTT.

In nucleotides, the CDR3 is TGTGCCAGTAGTACAAGGACGGGGACGCAGTATTTT. Protein sequence: CASSTRTGTQYF. This sequence joins TRBV19 and TRBJ2-3, with a tentative D call TRBD2 (5 bases). The germline CDR1 and CDR2 sequences are LNHDA and SQIVND (reference sequence). Trimming stripped 4 bases from V and 9 bases from J, with 11 bases between. This CDR3 region has 12 residues.

The rearrangement uses TRBV5-1 and TRBJ2-1, with D unclear. The CDR3 spans 11 residues. In germline, CDR1 is SGHRS, CDR2 YFSETQ. Trimming removed 6 bases from V and 8 bases from J, with 9 bases in between. The CDR3 sequence is CASNLYDEQFF. The CDR3 coding sequence is TGCGCCAGCAACCTATATGATGAGCAGTTCTTC. Together with reference TRBV5-1 and TRBJ2-1, the CDR3 gives the full variable domain: KAGVTQTPRYLIKTRGQQVTLSCSPISGHRSVSWYQQTPGQGLQFLFEYFSETQRNKGNFPGRFSGRQFSNSRSEMNVSTLELGDSALYLCASNLYDEQFFGPGTRLTVL.

The CDR3 DNA reads as TGTGCCAGCAGTTTAAGACAGGGAACTAATGAAAAACTGTTTTTT. Residues: CASSLRQGTNEKLFF. This chain connects TRBV27 to TRBJ1-4; 7 bases line up with TRBD1. Germline CDR1 is MNHEY and CDR2 is SMNVEV (reference sequence). The V and J ends lost 2 bases and 1 base, in that order; junction bases with no gene match: 1. The CDR3 totals 15 residues.

This CDR3 reads CASTFSARSSYNSPLHF. The DNA of the CDR3 is TGTGCCAGCACCTTCTCTGCCCGGAGCTCCTATAATTCACCCCTCCACTTT. This chain links TRBV27 with TRBJ1-6; D call uncertain. The V gene's germline CDR1 is MNHEY and CDR2 SMNVEV (reference sequence). Trimming cost V 7 bases and J 0 bases, with 16 bases left between them. The length of the CDR3 is 17 residues.

This chain joins TRBV5-1 and TRBJ1-1; D is unclear. CDR3 length equals 13 residues. Germline V CDR1 and CDR2: SGHRS, YFSETQ. Trimming pared 1 base from V and 0 bases from J, leaving 4 bases between. This CDR3 is CASSLLLNTEAFF. DNA of the CDR3: TGCGCCAGCAGCTTGCTTCTGAACACTGAAGCTTTCTTT.

This sequence joins TRBV10-3 and TRBJ2-1; 10 bases align to TRBD1. The CDR3 runs 18 residues. The germline gives CDR1 ENHRY, CDR2 SYGVKD. The V and J ends lost 4 bases and 0 bases, in that order; junction bases with no gene match: 9. The CDR3 DNA is TGTGCCATCAGTGGTGGACAGGGGGTGGTGAGCTCCTACAATGAGCAGTTCTTC. It codes for CAISGGQGVVSSYNEQFF.

This clone was found a few times. The chain has TRBV19 and TRBJ2-1; 7 positions match TRBD2. Looked up from germline, CDR1 is LNHDA and CDR2 is SQIVND (reference sequence). V lost 7 bases to trimming and J lost 3 bases; unmatched junction nucleotides: 9. CDR3 length: 15 residues. The CDR3 is CASMRSGAVYNEQFF. The DNA of the CDR3 is TGTGCCAGTATGCGGAGCGGGGCCGTCTACAATGAGCAGTTCTTC.

The chain combines TRBV7-9 with TRBJ2-1, with 10 bases matching TRBD1. This CDR3 comprises 15 residues. CDR1 and CDR2 (germline): SEHNR, FQNEAQ (reference sequence). J was trimmed by 5 bases and V by 5 bases; bases with no gene match: 6. CDR3 protein: CASSRQGARNNEQFF. CDR3 nucleotide sequence: TGTGCCAGCAGCCGACAGGGGGCACGGAACAATGAGCAGTTCTTC.

The CDR3 protein is CASSQGLARETQYF. The CDR3 DNA is TGTGCCAGCAGCCAGGGACTAGCAAGAGAGACCCAGTACTTC. The chain is built from TRBV6-5 and TRBJ2-5; 9 positions match TRBD2. The CDR3 sequence is 14 residues long. CDR1 and CDR2 (germline): MNHEY, SVGAGI. Trimming removed 6 bases from V and 4 bases from J; junction bases left unmatched: 6.

The chain recombines TRBV4-2 with TRBJ2-3, with 8 bases aligning to TRBD2. The CDR3 covers 16 residues. Trimming cost V 0 bases and J 2 bases; bases outside gene matches: 4. Germline V lookup: CDR1 LGHNA, CDR2 YNFKEQ. CDR3 DNA sequence: TGTGCCAGCAGCCAAGAACCAGCGGGAGCCACAGATACGCAGTATTTT. Amino acid sequence: CASSQEPAGATDTQYF.

The genes are TRBV6-6 and TRBJ2-7, with D possibly TRBD1 on 6 matching bases. Germline V lookup: CDR1 MNHNY, CDR2 SVGAGI (reference sequence). V lost 5 bases, J lost 4 bases, and 12 bases lay in between. CDR3 length: 13 amino acids. The CDR3 DNA reads TGTGCCAGCAGTGCCCGGACAGTATACGAGCAGTACTTC. Protein: CASSARTVYEQYF.

This chain connects TRBV6-1 to TRBJ2-5, with TRBD1 matching over 10 bases. Judging by the DNA end, TRBJ2-7 fits better; the J call may be wrong. The CDR3 length is 14 residues. Germline assignment: CDR1 MNHNS and CDR2 SASEGT. The CDR3 protein is CASRPGTGAYEQYF. The CDR3 nucleotides read TGTGCCAGCAGACCCGGGACAGGGGCCTACGAGCAGTACTTC.

The chain employs TRBV6-1 and TRBJ2-7, with unresolved D. Germline V gene lookup returns CDR1 MNHNS and CDR2 SASEGT. V lost 0 bases to trimming and J lost 6 bases, with 9 bases between them. The CDR3 runs to 13 residues. The CDR3 here is CASSEAAYGEQYF. The CDR3 DNA reads as TGTGCCAGCAGTGAAGCCGCCTACGGCGAGCAGTACTTC.

The V gene is TRBV14, the J gene TRBJ1-2, with 9 bases aligning to TRBD1. With 5 bases clipped from V and 8 bases from J, the junction kept 9 bases outside the gene matches. This CDR3 comprises 14 residues. The germline V gene encodes CDR1 SGHDN and CDR2 FVKESK. CDR3 nucleotide sequence: TGTGCCAGCAGCGCCCGACCCGGGACAGGGGGCTACACCTTC. Protein: CASSARPGTGGYTF.

The chain carries TRBV5-6 and TRBJ1-1; D uncertain. V was trimmed by 4 bases and J by 1 base, leaving 14 bases between them. Germline V gives CDR1 SGHDT, CDR2 YYEEEE. The CDR3 has 15 amino acids. CDR3 nucleotide sequence: TGTGCCAGCAGCCCGGGAGCATACCAGAACACTGAAGCTTTCTTT. Residues: CASSPGAYQNTEAFF.

This rearrangement joins TRBV6-1 to TRBJ2-3; 11 nucleotides line up with TRBD1. From germline, CDR1 is MNHNS and CDR2 SASEGT. The CDR3 is 15 amino acids. Trimming removed 6 bases from V and 2 bases from J; junction bases left unmatched: 4. CDR3 in amino acids: CASRGQGGHTDTQYF. In nucleotides, the CDR3 is TGTGCCAGCAGGGGACAGGGGGGGCACACAGATACGCAGTATTTT.

This clone was detected a few times. The V gene is TRBV5-1, the J gene TRBJ2-1; the match to TRBD2 covers 12 bases. The trim removed 6 bases at V and 9 bases at J, leaving 10 bases unmatched. From germline, CDR1 is SGHRS and CDR2 YFSETQ. The CDR3 has 15 residues. DNA for the CDR3: TGCGCCAGCACTCTCACGCTAGCGGGAGGGTTTGAGCAGTTCTTC. It codes for CASTLTLAGGFEQFF. Supplemented by reference TRBV5-1 and TRBJ2-1, the full variable domain reads KAGVTQTPRYLIKTRGQQVTLSCSPISGHRSVSWYQQTPGQGLQFLFEYFSETQRNKGNFPGRFSGRQFSNSRSEMNVSTLELGDSALYLCASTLTLAGGFEQFFGPGTRLTVL.

The V gene is TRBV5-1, the J gene TRBJ2-2; the match to TRBD2 covers 8 bases. CDR3 length: 16 residues. Germline-derived CDR1 and CDR2 are SGHRS and YFSETQ. The V gene end was trimmed by 4 bases and the J gene end by 5 bases; junction bases not matched to a gene: 10. The CDR3 region is CASSPPTSGSTGELFF. For the CDR3, the DNA is TGCGCCAGCAGCCCCCCGACGAGCGGGAGTACCGGGGAGCTGTTTTTT.